Shown below are 26 T cell receptor beta chains from a single sample sequenced in a study of blood T cells in healthy people across ages (dated by TCRdb to about 2015). The library came from 5' RACE. A second PCR of about 6 to 11 cycles was run with a J-beta primer mix and a sample-barcoded 5' primer. TCRdb ran its own pipeline on the public reads, namely fastp trimming at Q25 and MiXCR clone calling, and kept in-frame beta chains. Rows merge per CDR3 protein into single entries with the most common DNA and genes. This sample has over 1,500,000 distinct CDR3 sequences in its table, and roughly 43% of those were observed once. Roughly 23% of the sample goes to the ten largest clones. Sequences were obtained from blood. The source is a human donor in good health.

The chain employs TRBV7-2 and TRBJ2-5; 8 bases fit TRBD2. Trimming cost V 5 bases and J 5 bases; bases outside gene matches: 7. The CDR3 runs to 14 residues. CDR1 and CDR2 (germline): SGHTA, FQGNSA. The DNA for the CDR3 is TGTGCCAGCAGCGGGACTAGGGGAGGGGAGACCCAGTACTTC. Translation: CASSGTRGGETQYF. Looking up the rest from reference TRBV7-2 and TRBJ2-5 gives the full variable domain: GAGVSQSPSNKVTEKGKDVELRCDPISGHTALYWYRQSLGQGLEFLIYFQGNSAPDKSGLPSDRFSAERTGGSVSTLTIQRTQQEDSAVYLCASSGTRGGETQYFGPGTRLLVL.

V usage is TRBV27 and J usage is TRBJ1-1; maybe TRBD1 (5 bases). Germline CDR1 MNHEY, CDR2 SMNVEV (reference sequence). The CDR3 contains 15 residues. The germline V and J ends were trimmed by 4 bases and 1 base, with 13 bases remaining between them. In DNA form, the CDR3 reads TGTGCCAGCAGTTATGGGGGATTGAGGAACACTGAAGCTTTCTTT. It encodes CASSYGGLRNTEAFF.

The DNA for the CDR3 is TGCAGTGCTAGTAGAGGGACTCTTTCCCATGAGCAGTTCTTC. Protein sequence: CSASRGTLSHEQFF. The chain carries TRBV20-1 and TRBJ2-1, with a tentative D call TRBD2 (6 bases). This CDR3 comprises 14 residues. The V end lost 3 bases, the J end lost 8 bases, and 17 bases lay between the germline ends. Germline CDR1 reads DFQATT; CDR2 reads SNEGSKA (reference sequence).

This clonotype was seen a handful of times. This chain joins TRBV6-6 and TRBJ2-7; D not certain. The germline V gene has CDR1 MNHNY and CDR2 SVGAGI (reference sequence). V lost 7 bases, J lost 3 bases, and 13 bases lay in between. This CDR3 spans 13 amino acids. The DNA of the CDR3 is TGTGCCAGCAAATATGGCCTACACTACGAGCAGTACTTC. This translates into CASKYGLHYEQYF.

This clonotype was seen ten or more times. The CDR3 spells CASSPTDSFEQYF. CDR3 in DNA: TGTGCCAGCAGCCCCACGGACTCATTCGAGCAGTACTTC. The gene calls are TRBV7-6 and TRBJ2-7; possibly TRBD2 for D (5 bases). The CDR3 runs 13 residues. V shed 5 bases and J shed 6 bases, with 14 bases lying between them. CDR1 is SGHVS and CDR2 is FNYEAQ in the germline V gene.

There are a few counts of this clonotype. This sequence joins TRBV9 and TRBJ2-1; D is ambiguous. CDR1 SGDLS and CDR2 YYNGEE come from the germline V gene. The CDR3 sequence is 15 residues long. Trimming cost V 5 bases and J 2 bases, with 14 bases left between them. The CDR3 loop reads CASSHAEGPYNEQFF. CDR3 nucleotides: TGTGCCAGCAGTCACGCGGAAGGGCCCTACAATGAGCAGTTCTTC.

This clonotype has a handful of counts. In nucleotides, the CDR3 is TGCAGCGTTGTAAATATGCTGACAGATACGCAGTATTTT. Its translation: CSVVNMLTDTQYF. The rearrangement joins TRBV29-1 to TRBJ2-3, with unresolved D. CDR3 size: 13 residues. V lost 4 bases, J lost 3 bases, and 11 bases lay in between. Per the germline V gene, CDR1 is SQVTM and CDR2 is ANQGSEA.

This clonotype turned up a few times. The chain is built from TRBV10-2 and TRBJ2-3; 8 bases are a match to TRBD2. The length of the CDR3 is 15 residues. The V gene's germline CDR1 is WSHSY and CDR2 SAAADI. V lost 5 bases and J lost 2; bases outside the gene matches: 6. The CDR3 sequence: CASSFERGNTDTQYF. The CDR3, as DNA: TGCGCCAGCAGTTTCGAGCGGGGGAACACAGATACGCAGTATTTT.

The gene calls are TRBV7-6 and TRBJ2-1; no firm D call. V gave up 5 bases and J gave up 8 bases, with 13 bases separating them. The CDR3 covers 13 residues. CDR1 SGHVS and CDR2 FNYEAQ come from the germline V gene. This CDR3 is CASSTPPNDEQFF. The DNA for the CDR3 is TGTGCCAGCAGCACTCCTCCCAATGATGAGCAGTTCTTC. The full variable domain, its missing parts supplied by reference TRBV7-6 and TRBJ2-1, is GAGVSQSPRYKVTKRGQDVALRCDPISGHVSLYWYRQALGQGPEFLTYFNYEAQQDKSGLPNDRFSAERPEGSISTLTIQRTEQRDSAMYRCASSTPPNDEQFFGPGTRLTVL.

V usage is TRBV5-1 and J usage is TRBJ2-5; perhaps TRBD1 as D (5 bases). The J call may be in error: the DNA end matches TRBJ2-7 better. The CDR3 is 13 residues long. Germline V gene lookup returns CDR1 SGHRS and CDR2 YFSETQ. CDR3 DNA: TGCGCCAGCAGCCGAGACAGAATGGGCGAGCAGTACTTC. Its translation: CASSRDRMGEQYF.

The V gene is TRBV12-3 or TRBV12-4, the J gene TRBJ2-1; D ambiguous. The CDR3 has 14 residues. V was pared by 7 bases and J by 0 bases, with 10 bases between. The CDR3 nucleotides read TGTGCCAGCATTGGCCCTGGCTCCTACAATGAGCAGTTCTTC. As protein: CASIGPGSYNEQFF.

In this sample, this clonotype turned up once. The V and J genes are TRBV12-3 or TRBV12-4 and TRBJ2-1; TRBD1 matches 7 bases. This CDR3 is built from 18 residues. Unmatched junction bases numbered 13, after V lost 5 bases and J lost 0 bases. Here the CDR3 DNA reads TGTGCCAGCAGTGGGGCGGACCTGACAGGGAGCTCCTACAATGAGCAGTTCTTC. Its translation: CASSGADLTGSSYNEQFF.

The chain carries TRBV29-1 and TRBJ2-5; D could derive from TRBD1 or TRBD2 (6 bases each). V was trimmed by 7 bases and J by 4 bases, leaving 16 bases between them. From germline, CDR1 is SQVTM and CDR2 ANQGSEA. CDR3 size: 13 residues. The CDR3 is CSGLGGLGETQYF. CDR3 in DNA: TGCAGCGGCCTAGGGGGGCTGGGAGAGACCCAGTACTTC.

The gene calls are TRBV28 and TRBJ1-2, with 10 bases that match TRBD1. Losses at the gene ends were 5 bases for V and 2 bases for J; bases not matched to a gene: 5. CDR3 length: 15 residues. Per germline, CDR1 MDHEN and CDR2 SYDVKM. The CDR3 region has the DNA TGTGCCAGCAGTGACACGGGACAGGGGAACTATGGCTACACCTTC. This gives the protein CASSDTGQGNYGYTF.

This clonotype has only a few counts. The chain has TRBV27 and TRBJ1-6; D is uncertain. Germline V gene data show CDR1 as MNHEY and CDR2 as SMNVEV (reference sequence). The CDR3 extends over 14 amino acids. The V end lost 6 bases, the J end lost 1 base, and 7 bases lay between the germline ends. DNA for the CDR3: TGTGCCAGCAGCAGGAGGTCCTATAATTCACCCCTCCACTTT. It translates to CASSRRSYNSPLHF.

V usage is TRBV9 and J usage is TRBJ1-6, with a tentative D call TRBD1 (6 bases). The CDR3 contains 16 residues. V lost 1 base and J 3 bases, leaving 11 bases between the germline ends. Germline lookup yields CDR1 SGDLS and CDR2 YYNGEE. The CDR3 is CASSVTGADYNSPLHF. The CDR3 DNA sequence: TGTGCCAGCAGCGTAACGGGGGCGGACTATAATTCACCCCTCCACTTT.

The V and J genes are TRBV11-2 and TRBJ2-3; 7 nucleotides line up with TRBD2. The CDR3 runs 16 residues. Germline CDR1 SGHAT, CDR2 FQNNGV. V dropped 4 bases and J dropped 3; count of bases not matched to a gene: 10. The CDR3 DNA follows: TGTGCCAGCAGCTCAGCGGGGTGGGGGGTGACAGATACGCAGTATTTT. The encoded protein is CASSSAGWGVTDTQYF. Full variable domain (rest looked up from reference TRBV11-2 and TRBJ2-3): EAGVAQSPRYKIIEKRQSVAFWCNPISGHATLYWYQQILGQGPKLLIQFQNNGVVDDSQLPKDRFSAERLKGVDSTLKIQPAKLEDSAVYLCASSSAGWGVTDTQYFGPGTRLTVL.

This clonotype showed up many times. The rearrangement links TRBV28 to TRBJ2-6; weak D call: TRBD2 (5 bases). CDR1 is MDHEN, CDR2 SYDVKM, per germline. Trimming shortened V by 7 bases and J by 4 bases, and 14 bases separated the two germline ends. CDR3 length: 15 residues. CDR3 DNA: TGTGCCAGCACTTCTACGGGGTCGGGGGCCAACGTCCTGACTTTC. Its protein product is CASTSTGSGANVLTF.

This clonotype was counted only a few times. V usage is TRBV29-1 and J usage is TRBJ2-7; D gene unclear. V lost 5 bases, J lost 2 bases, and 13 bases lay in between. Germline values: CDR1 SQVTM, CDR2 ANQGSEA. This CDR3 comprises 13 residues. The CDR3 sequence is CSVSPRGAYEQYF. The CDR3 DNA follows: TGCAGCGTTTCCCCGCGTGGGGCCTACGAGCAGTACTTC.

The DNA of the CDR3 is TGTGCCAGCAGCCAAGAATTACAGGCTGAGACCCAGTACTTC. Its protein product is CASSQELQAETQYF. The chain uses TRBV14 and TRBJ2-5; tentatively, D is TRBD1 (5 bases). V lost 0 bases to trimming and J lost 5 bases, with 10 bases between them. Germline-derived CDR1 and CDR2 are SGHDN and FVKESK. There are 14 residues in the CDR3.

The chain links TRBV9 to TRBJ2-1; TRBD2 matches at 7 bases. Germline lookup yields CDR1 SGDLS and CDR2 YYNGEE. This CDR3 comprises 15 residues. With V trimmed by 4 bases and J by 2 bases, 6 bases remained unmatched. CDR3 in DNA: TGTGCCAGCAGCAGCACTAGCGACCCCTACAATGAGCAGTTCTTC. Translation gives CASSSTSDPYNEQFF. Full variable domain (missing parts from reference TRBV9 and TRBJ2-1): DSGVTQTPKHLITATGQRVTLRCSPRSGDLSVYWYQQSLDQGLQFLIQYYNGEERAKGNILERFSAQQFPDLHSELNLSSLELGDSALYFCASSSTSDPYNEQFFGPGTRLTVL.

In its sample, this clonotype was seen a few times. The chain carries TRBV12-3 or TRBV12-4 and TRBJ2-5; D possibly corresponds to TRBD1 (7 bases). Trimming removed 7 bases at V and 4 bases at J, with 13 bases between. The CDR3 has 13 residues. CDR3 nucleotides: TGTGCCAGCACCCAGGGGGGTTTAGAGACCCAGTACTTC. It is translated as CASTQGGLETQYF.

This clonotype occurred a few times. V usage is TRBV20-1 and J usage is TRBJ2-7; 9 bases are a match to TRBD1. The CDR3 is made up of 15 amino acids. Germline trimming cut 1 base from V and 2 bases from J; bases unmatched to any gene: 6. Germline V gene lookup returns CDR1 DFQATT and CDR2 SNEGSKA (reference sequence). The CDR3 bases are TGCAGTGCTAGAGCGCTGACAGGGGGACCCTACGAGCAGTACTTC. As protein: CSARALTGGPYEQYF.

The V and J genes are TRBV12-3 or TRBV12-4 and TRBJ2-5; 7 nucleotides align to TRBD1. The CDR3 spans 16 residues. The V gene end was trimmed by 6 bases and the J gene end by 0 bases; junction bases not matched to a gene: 10. The CDR3 sequence is CASSLYRGADQETQYF. DNA for the CDR3: TGTGCCAGCAGCCTTTACAGGGGAGCGGACCAAGAGACCCAGTACTTC.

This clonotype was seen a handful of times. The chain is built from TRBV7-9 and TRBJ1-2, with 9 bases matching TRBD1. The CDR3 loop spans 14 amino acids. CDR1 and CDR2 (germline): SEHNR, FQNEAQ (reference sequence). Unmatched junction bases numbered 5, after V lost 3 bases and J lost 6 bases. The CDR3, as DNA: TGTGCCAGCAGCTTCGGGGACAGGGTCCATGGCTACACCTTC. Translation: CASSFGDRVHGYTF.

V gene TRBV10-3 combines with J gene TRBJ2-6; TRBD1 aligns across 7 bases. The CDR3 covers 14 residues. Per the germline V gene, CDR1 is ENHRY and CDR2 is SYGVKD. The trim removed 10 bases at V and 0 bases at J, leaving 3 bases unmatched. CDR3 residues: CATGTDSGANVLTF. CDR3 coding DNA: TGTGCCACCGGGACAGACTCTGGGGCCAACGTCCTGACTTTC.